Listed below are T cell receptor beta chains from one sample, sequenced in a study of CD8+CD57+ T cells in acquired aplastic anemia. TCRdb re-analysed the reads in MiXCR, keeping a single row per CDR3 protein. The sample lists 210,000 or so distinct CDR3 sequences; over 40% were seen once. Sequenced material: sorted CD4+, CD8+, or CD8+CD57+ T cells (not recorded which) from PBMCs. These TCRs come from a human donor with aplastic anemia. Each CDR3 is given with its conserved first and last residue. The D gene is left open where the match is weak. Clone size is not always given. Where it is, it says once, few, many or a class for expanded clones.

v_call	j_call	clone_size	d_call	cdr3_nt	cdr3_aa
TRBV24-1	TRBJ1-5	.	.	TGTGCCACCAGTGATAACAGAAATCAGCCCCAGCATTTT	CATSDNRNQPQHF
TRBV4-1	TRBJ2-5	.	TRBD1	TGCGCCAGCAGCCAAGATCGGGACAGGCAAGGCACCCAGTACTTC	CASSQDRDRQGTQYF
TRBV3-1	TRBJ1-6	many	TRBD1	TGTGCCAGCAGACCCGGGACAGATAATTCACCCCTCCACTTT	CASRPGTDNSPLHF
TRBV20-1	TRBJ1-1	.	TRBD1	TGCAGTGCTAACGGACAGGCTAACACTGAAGCTTTCTTT	CSANGQANTEAFF
TRBV2	TRBJ2-7	.	TRBD2	TGTGCCAGCAGCGGGACTACCTCCTACGAGCAGTACTTC	CASSGTTSYEQYF
TRBV20-1	TRBJ2-5	.	.	TGCAGTGCCAACGAAGGGGGGGGAGGGGCAGAGACCCAGTACTTC	CSANEGGGGAETQYF
TRBV20-1	TRBJ1-6	.	.	TGCAGTGCTAGTCTGGGAGGCTCTAATTCACCCCTCCACTTT	CSASLGGSNSPLHF
TRBV24-1	TRBJ2-5	.	TRBD2	TGTGCCACCAGTGACGAAGCGGGGGCTGAGACCCAGTACTTC	CATSDEAGAETQYF
TRBV5-1	TRBJ2-7	many	.	TGCGCCAGCAGCTCAAATCAAATCCTAGGCGAGCAGTACTTC	CASSSNQILGEQYF
TRBV5-6	TRBJ2-7	many	TRBD1	TGTGCCAGCAGCCGGACAGGGTCGCGCGAGCAGTACTTC	CASSRTGSREQYF
TRBV20-1	TRBJ2-7	many	.	TGCAGTGCTAGAGATTTTAGCTCCGGGACGGGATCCTACGAGCAGTACTTC	CSARDFSSGTGSYEQYF
TRBV12-3/TRBV12-4	TRBJ1-6	few	TRBD1	TGCGCCAGCAGCCAGGATGGGGACAGCAATAATTCACCCCTCCACTTT	CASSQDGDSNNSPLHF
TRBV2	TRBJ2-5	many	TRBD2	TGTGCCAGCAGTGGGGATACTAGCGGGGCGGGGGCCCAGTACTTC	CASSGDTSGAGAQYF
TRBV7-3	TRBJ2-3	many	.	TGTGCCAGCAGCTTACTAGGGTCCGATACGCAGTATTTT	CASSLLGSDTQYF
TRBV7-6	TRBJ2-3	.	TRBD2	TGTGCCAGCAGCTTTAGCGGGGCGAGCGCTACAGATACGCAGTATTTT	CASSFSGASATDTQYF
TRBV19	TRBJ1-4	.	.	TGTGCCAGTAGTAGGGCGCGACAGGCAACTAATGAAAAACTGTTTTTT	CASSRARQATNEKLFF
TRBV2	TRBJ2-5	.	.	TGTGCCAGCAGTAGAGGGGATTTGGGAGAGACCCAGTACTTC	CASSRGDLGETQYF
TRBV7-2	TRBJ1-3	many	.	TGTGCCAGCAGCCGCGGCTCTGGAAACACCATATATTTT	CASSRGSGNTIYF
TRBV7-9	TRBJ2-7	.	.	TGTGCCAGCAGCTTAGGAGGCTTCTACGAGCAGTACTTC	CASSLGGFYEQYF
TRBV29-1	TRBJ2-1	.	.	TGCAGCGTGGAAGGTGTAAATGAGCAGTTCTTC	CSVEGVNEQFF
TRBV20-1	TRBJ2-1	.	TRBD1	TGCAGTGCTTCCACAGGGGGCGACTACAATGAGCAGTTCTTC	CSASTGGDYNEQFF
TRBV11-2	TRBJ1-6	many	.	TGTGCCAGCAGCCAGAGGGACCTGGGCGCACCCCTCCACTTT	CASSQRDLGAPLHF
TRBV5-1	TRBJ2-7	.	.	TGCGCCAGCAGCTTGGTCGGTATGGGACGGGGGATCGAGCAGTACTTC	CASSLVGMGRGIEQYF
TRBV5-1	TRBJ2-7	many	TRBD1	TGCGCCAGCAGCTTGATGACAGGGACCGCCTACGAGCAGTACTTC	CASSLMTGTAYEQYF
TRBV7-8	TRBJ1-5	many	.	TGTGCCAGCAGCTTGGCGGAAGTCAATCAGCCCCAGCATTTT	CASSLAEVNQPQHF
TRBV27	TRBJ1-2	few	.	TGTGCCAGCAGTTTACTGCCCTTAGGCGGCTACACCTTC	CASSLLPLGGYTF
TRBV25-1	TRBJ2-5	many	TRBD2	TGTGCCAGCAGTGAATATAACCCCTGGGGTGGACTAGCGGGGCAAGAGACCCAGTACTTC	CASSEYNPWGGLAGQETQYF
TRBV20-1	TRBJ1-4	many	TRBD1	TGCAGTGCTAGTCGGACAGGACGGAATGAAAAACTGTTTTTT	CSASRTGRNEKLFF
TRBV19	TRBJ1-6	.	.	TGTGCCCGCGAGGGGAATTCACCCCTCCACTTT	CAREGNSPLHF
TRBV20-1	TRBJ2-2	.	TRBD2	TGCAGTGCTAGAGGAGGAGCGGGGGGGCTGGGCGGGGAGCTGTTTTTT	CSARGGAGGLGGELFF
TRBV11-3	TRBJ2-1	.	TRBD2	TGTGCCAGCAGCTTAGATCGGGCGGGGGGTAAAGCTTACAATGAGCAGTTCTTC	CASSLDRAGGKAYNEQFF
TRBV5-1	TRBJ1-1	many	TRBD1	TGCGCCAGCAGGCCCTCGACAGGGCCCATGAACACTGAAGCTTTCTTT	CASRPSTGPMNTEAFF
TRBV2	TRBJ2-7	.	TRBD2	TGTGCCAGCAGTGAAGCCCCCGGCGGGAGCTCCTACGAGCAGTACTTC	CASSEAPGGSSYEQYF
TRBV6-1	TRBJ1-2	.	.	TGTGCCAGCAGTGAAGCCGCGGTCTATGGCTACACCTTC	CASSEAAVYGYTF
TRBV6-6	TRBJ1-5	many	.	TGTGCCAGCAGCCCCGGCGGGCGGGGCAATCAGCCCCAGCATTTT	CASSPGGRGNQPQHF
TRBV28	TRBJ2-5	.	.	TGTGCCAGCAGTCAAGGGGCCCAAGAGACCCAGTACTTC	CASSQGAQETQYF
TRBV2	TRBJ2-3	many	TRBD1	TGTGCCAGCAGGGACAACAGGGGGAGAACAGATACGCAGTATTTT	CASRDNRGRTDTQYF
TRBV9	TRBJ2-2	.	.	TGTGCCAGCAGCGTAGGCACTAGTATGATCACCGGGGAGCTGTTTTTT	CASSVGTSMITGELFF
TRBV15	TRBJ1-1	many	.	TGTGCCACCAGTCCGGGTGGGGGCAGGACTGAAGCTTTCTTT	CATSPGGGRTEAFF
TRBV19	TRBJ1-2	.	.	TGTGCCAGTAGTACGAGACAGAATTATGGCTACACCTTC	CASSTRQNYGYTF
TRBV5-6	TRBJ2-2	.	.	TGTGCCAGCAGCCCCCCCCTAGCGAGTATCGCCGGGGAGCTGTTTTTT	CASSPPLASIAGELFF
TRBV10-3	TRBJ2-3	few	TRBD2	TGTGCCACAACAATTAGCGGGGATACGCAGTATTTT	CATTISGDTQYF
TRBV15	TRBJ2-5	.	.	TGTGCCACCAGCGGTACGGCCCGTGAGACCCAGTACTTC	CATSGTARETQYF
TRBV20-1	TRBJ1-1	.	.	TGCAGCGTTGGTAGGTGGAGGGGCTGCAACACTGAAGCTTTCTTT	CSVGRWRGCNTEAFF
TRBV14	TRBJ1-2	.	.	TGTGCCAGCAGCCCGTACAGACTCCCTCGGGATGGCTACACCTTC	CASSPYRLPRDGYTF
TRBV4-1	TRBJ2-6	.	.	TGCGCCAGCAGCCAAGAACAGGGAGGCTCTGGGGCCAACGTCCTGACTTTC	CASSQEQGGSGANVLTF
TRBV20-1	TRBJ2-3	many	TRBD2	TGCAGTGCTAGAGAACCGACTAGCGGGGGGGGAGATACGCAGTATTTT	CSAREPTSGGGDTQYF
TRBV11-1	TRBJ2-2	few	.	TGTGCCAGCAGCCCCCGGTGGGGGCCATTGAACACCGGGGAGCTGTTTTTT	CASSPRWGPLNTGELFF
TRBV10-3	TRBJ1-6	.	TRBD1	TGTGCCATCAGTGTAGGACAGGGGGCTGGTTCACCCCTCCACTTT	CAISVGQGAGSPLHF
TRBV11-2	TRBJ1-6	many	.	TGTGCCAGCAGCTTCCGGGTGTATAATTCACCCCTCCACTTT	CASSFRVYNSPLHF
TRBV2	TRBJ2-7	.	TRBD2	TGTGCCAGCAAGGCGGGGGGGCCCCGCGAGCAGTACTTC	CASKAGGPREQYF
TRBV2	TRBJ1-6	.	TRBD1	TGTGCCAGCAGTGGCCCCGGGACAGGAAATTCACCCCTCCACTTT	CASSGPGTGNSPLHF
TRBV15	TRBJ2-7	.	TRBD2	TGTGCCACCAGCACATATATAGGGACTAGCGGGAGTTTCGAGCAGTACTTC	CATSTYIGTSGSFEQYF
TRBV28	TRBJ1-2	few	.	TGTGCCAGCAGGACCGGGGGCTCTAACTATGGCTACACCTTC	CASRTGGSNYGYTF
TRBV5-1	TRBJ1-2	many	.	TGCGCCAGCAAAATCAAAGGGGGCTACACCTTC	CASKIKGGYTF
TRBV7-8	TRBJ1-1	.	.	TGTGCCAGCAGCTTCCAGGCGGGGGACACTGAAGCTTTCTTT	CASSFQAGDTEAFF
TRBV19	TRBJ2-3	.	.	TGTGCCACCCAGGGGGATACGCAGTATTTT	CATQGDTQYF
TRBV19	TRBJ2-7	once	TRBD1	TGTGCCAGTAGCTCCAGGGACAGGGAGTCCTACGAGCAGTACTTC	CASSSRDRESYEQYF
TRBV5-1	TRBJ2-2	many	.	TGCGCCAGCAGCTTGTATGGACCCTTGGGCGGGGAGCTGTTTTTT	CASSLYGPLGGELFF
TRBV7-2	TRBJ1-1	many	.	TGTGCCAGCAGCTTAAAAACTGAAGCTTTCTTT	CASSLKTEAFF